This T cell receptor (beta chain) was profiled in a study of cytomegalovirus exposure and HLA in healthy donors. About the research overall: The 120 million or so unique TCR beta sequences, from 150 million to 200 million T cells, were found by an earlier analysis. Study-level points and caveats: CMV serostatus was the only immune exposure information that was available.

PCR involved 60 Vbeta and 13 Jbeta primers. Only in-frame clones appear in the TCRdb table, and some are missing; sequencing was by immunoSEQ multiplex PCR. The data show roughly 150,000 clones, just under 80% seen once. This cohort consisted of healthy bone marrow donors. Worth noting for this clone: Its antigen is unknown.

The specimen sequenced was PBMCs. The TCR sequence derives from a man aged 25 to 45 in good health and CMV-seronegative.

In DNA form, the CDR3 reads TGTGCCAGCAGCTTAGAGACAGGAGGTATCTACGAGCAGTACTTC. This encodes CASSLETGGIYEQYF. The genes are TRBV7-3 and TRBJ2-7; perhaps TRBD1 as D (6 bases). The CDR3 has 15 residues. Germline CDR1 SGHTA, CDR2 FQGTGA. V shed 2 bases and J shed 3 bases, with 14 bases lying between them.